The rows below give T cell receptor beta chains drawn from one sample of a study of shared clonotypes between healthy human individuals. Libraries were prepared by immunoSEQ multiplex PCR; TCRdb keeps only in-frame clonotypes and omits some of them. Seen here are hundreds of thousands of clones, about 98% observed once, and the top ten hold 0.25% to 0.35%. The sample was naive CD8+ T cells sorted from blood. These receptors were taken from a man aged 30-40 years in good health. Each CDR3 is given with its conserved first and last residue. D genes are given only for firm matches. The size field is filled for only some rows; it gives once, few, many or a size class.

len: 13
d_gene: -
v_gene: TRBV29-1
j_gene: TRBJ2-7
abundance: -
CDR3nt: TGCAGCGTTGAAAAGGTTTCCTCCTACGAGCAGTACTTC
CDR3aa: CSVEKVSSYEQYF

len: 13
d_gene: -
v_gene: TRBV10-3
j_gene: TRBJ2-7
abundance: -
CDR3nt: TGTGCCATCAGTGAGTCGGGCCCCTACGAGCAGTACTTC
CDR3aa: CAISESGPYEQYF

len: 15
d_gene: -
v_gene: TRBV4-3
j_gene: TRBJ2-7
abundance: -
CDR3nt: TGCGCCAGCAGCCAAGATCTTCCCGGGGCATACGAGCAGTACTTC
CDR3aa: CASSQDLPGAYEQYF

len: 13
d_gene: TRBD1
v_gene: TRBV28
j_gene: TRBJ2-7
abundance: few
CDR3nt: TGTGCCAGCAGTCCGGGACAGGACTACGAGCAGTACTTC
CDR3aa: CASSPGQDYEQYF

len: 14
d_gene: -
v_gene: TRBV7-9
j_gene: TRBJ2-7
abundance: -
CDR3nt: TGTGCCAGCAGCTTAGTCAGGGGTAACGACGAGCAGTACTTC
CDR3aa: CASSLVRGNDEQYF

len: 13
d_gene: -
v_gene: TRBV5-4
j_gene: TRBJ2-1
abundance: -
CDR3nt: TGTGCCAGCAGCTTGGGGGATTCAGGTGAGCAGTTCTTC
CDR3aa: CASSLGDSGEQFF

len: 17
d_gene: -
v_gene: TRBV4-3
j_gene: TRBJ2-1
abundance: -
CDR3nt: TGCGCCAGCAGCCAAGATCTCTCTGGCGGCTCCTACAATGAGCAGTTCTTC
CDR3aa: CASSQDLSGGSYNEQFF

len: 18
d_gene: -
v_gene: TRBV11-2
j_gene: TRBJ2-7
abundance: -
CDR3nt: TGTGCCAGCAGCTTATTGCGAGACAGGCCAACGTCCCACTATGAGCAGTACTTC
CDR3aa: CASSLLRDRPTSHYEQYF

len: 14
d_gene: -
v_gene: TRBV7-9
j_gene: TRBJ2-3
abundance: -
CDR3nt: TGTGCCAGCAGCTTGGGGGCCCGCACAGATACGCAGTATTTT
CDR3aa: CASSLGARTDTQYF

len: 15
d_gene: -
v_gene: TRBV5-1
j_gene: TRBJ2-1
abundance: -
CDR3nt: TGCGCCAGCAGCTTAGCGGCCCGAACCTACAATGAGCAGTTCTTC
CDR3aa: CASSLAARTYNEQFF

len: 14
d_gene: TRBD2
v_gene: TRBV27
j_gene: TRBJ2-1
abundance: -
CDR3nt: TGTGCCAGCAGTCCCGGACTAGTCGGCAATGAGCAGTTCTTC
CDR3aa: CASSPGLVGNEQFF

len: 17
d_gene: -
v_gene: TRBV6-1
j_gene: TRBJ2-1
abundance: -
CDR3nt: TGTGCCAGCAGTGAGGGGAGGGGGGCCTACTCCTACAATGAGCAGTTCTTC
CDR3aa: CASSEGRGAYSYNEQFF

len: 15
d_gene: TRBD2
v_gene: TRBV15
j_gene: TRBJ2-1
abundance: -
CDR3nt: TGTGCCACCAGCAACTTGGGACTAGCGGGAGATGAGCAGTTCTTC
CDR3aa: CATSNLGLAGDEQFF

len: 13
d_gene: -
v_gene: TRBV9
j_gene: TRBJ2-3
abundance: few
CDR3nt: TGTGCCAGCAGCGTGGTTAGCACAGATACGCAGTATTTT
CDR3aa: CASSVVSTDTQYF

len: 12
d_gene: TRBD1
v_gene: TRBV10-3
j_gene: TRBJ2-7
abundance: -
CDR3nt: TGTGCCACGGGACAGACCTCCTACGAGCAGTACTTC
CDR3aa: CATGQTSYEQYF

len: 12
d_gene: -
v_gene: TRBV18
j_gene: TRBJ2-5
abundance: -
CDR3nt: TGTGCCAGCTCACGGTACCAAGAGACCCAGTACTTC
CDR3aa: CASSRYQETQYF

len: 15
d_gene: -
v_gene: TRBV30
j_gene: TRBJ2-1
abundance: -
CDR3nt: TGTGCCTGGAGTAGGCCGGGGGCTATCTACAATGAGCAGTTCTTC
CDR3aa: CAWSRPGAIYNEQFF

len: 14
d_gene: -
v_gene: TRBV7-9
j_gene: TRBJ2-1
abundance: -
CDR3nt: TGTGCCAGCAGCCTCCCCTCGAGGTACAATGAGCAGTTCTTC
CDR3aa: CASSLPSRYNEQFF

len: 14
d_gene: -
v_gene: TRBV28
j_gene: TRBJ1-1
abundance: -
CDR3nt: TGTGCCAGCAGTTTGGGCAGGGTGAACACTGAAGCTTTCTTT
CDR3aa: CASSLGRVNTEAFF

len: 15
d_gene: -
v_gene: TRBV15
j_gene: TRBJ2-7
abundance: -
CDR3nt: TGTGCCACCAGCCGGGAAGGAGGGCACCCCTACGAGCAGTACTTC
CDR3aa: CATSREGGHPYEQYF

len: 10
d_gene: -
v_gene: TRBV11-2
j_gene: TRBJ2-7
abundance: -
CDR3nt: TGTGCCAGCAGCCAGTACGAGCAGTACTTC
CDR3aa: CASSQYEQYF

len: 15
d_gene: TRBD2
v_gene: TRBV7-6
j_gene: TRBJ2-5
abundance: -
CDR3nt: TGTGCCAGCAGCTTAGCGGGGGGGAGGCAAGAGACCCAGTACTTC
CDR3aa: CASSLAGGRQETQYF

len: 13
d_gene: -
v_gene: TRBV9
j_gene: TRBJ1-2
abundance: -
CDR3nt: TGTGCCAGCAGGGGGTCCGAGAACTATGGCTACACCTTC
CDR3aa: CASRGSENYGYTF

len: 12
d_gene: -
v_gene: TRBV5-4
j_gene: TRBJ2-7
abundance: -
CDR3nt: TGTGCCAGCAGCGGGACCTCCTACGAGCAGTACTTC
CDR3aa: CASSGTSYEQYF

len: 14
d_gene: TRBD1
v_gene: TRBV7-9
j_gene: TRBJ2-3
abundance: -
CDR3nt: TGTGCCAGCAGCTCTGGAAGACAGGGGGATACGCAGTATTTT
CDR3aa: CASSSGRQGDTQYF

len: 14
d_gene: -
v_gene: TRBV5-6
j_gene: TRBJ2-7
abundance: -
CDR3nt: TGTGCCAGCAGCTTGGCTCCAGGGGAACACGAGCAGTACTTC
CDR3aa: CASSLAPGEHEQYF

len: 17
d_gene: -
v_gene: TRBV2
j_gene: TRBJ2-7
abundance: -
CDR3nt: TGTGCCAGCAGTGAACGTTCGCCTATGGACCTTCCCTACGAGCAGTACTTC
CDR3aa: CASSERSPMDLPYEQYF

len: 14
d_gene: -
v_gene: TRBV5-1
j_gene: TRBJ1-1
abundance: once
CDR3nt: TGCGCCAGCAGCCGGGACGGAGCAAACACTGAAGCTTTCTTT
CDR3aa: CASSRDGANTEAFF

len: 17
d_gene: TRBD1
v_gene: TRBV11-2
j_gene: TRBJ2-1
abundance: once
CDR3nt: TGTGCCAGCAGCAACTTGGGGACAGGGGGACCCAACAATGAGCAGTTCTTC
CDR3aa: CASSNLGTGGPNNEQFF

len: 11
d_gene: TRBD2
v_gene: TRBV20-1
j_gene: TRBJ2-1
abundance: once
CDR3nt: TGCAGTAGCGGGAGGTACAATGAGCAGTTCTTC
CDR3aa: CSSGRYNEQFF

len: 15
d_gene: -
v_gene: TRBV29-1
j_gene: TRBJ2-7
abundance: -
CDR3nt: TGCAGCGTGGGGGCTGTCGGGGTTGGGATCTACGAGCAGTACTTC
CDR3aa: CSVGAVGVGIYEQYF

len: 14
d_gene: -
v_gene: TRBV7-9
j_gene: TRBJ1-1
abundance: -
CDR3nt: TGTGCCAGCAGCTTAGCCACAGGGAGTGAAGGAGCTTTCTTT
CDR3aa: CASSLATGSEGAFF

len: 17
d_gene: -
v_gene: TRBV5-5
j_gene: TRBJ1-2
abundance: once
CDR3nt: TGTGCCAGCAGCTTTCCGGCAGGGACGGGGACTAACTATGGCTACACCTTC
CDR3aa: CASSFPAGTGTNYGYTF

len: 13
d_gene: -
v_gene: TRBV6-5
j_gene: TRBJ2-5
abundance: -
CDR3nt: TGTGCCAGCGCCCAGGGCCCAAAAGAGACCCAGTACTTC
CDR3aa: CASAQGPKETQYF

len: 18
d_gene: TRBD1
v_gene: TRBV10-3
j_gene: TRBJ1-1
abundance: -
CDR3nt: TGTGCCATCAGTGAGTGGACAGGGGGTTCCCTAATGAACACTGAAGCTTTCTTT
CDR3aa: CAISEWTGGSLMNTEAFF

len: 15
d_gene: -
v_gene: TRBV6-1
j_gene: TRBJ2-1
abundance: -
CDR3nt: TGTGCCAGCAGTGAGACGAGACTAGGGGGCATTGAGCAGTTCTTC
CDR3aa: CASSETRLGGIEQFF

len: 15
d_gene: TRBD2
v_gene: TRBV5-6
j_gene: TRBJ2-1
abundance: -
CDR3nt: TGTGCCAGCAGCGGTGTACTAGCGGGAGCGGATGAGCAGTTCTTC
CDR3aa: CASSGVLAGADEQFF

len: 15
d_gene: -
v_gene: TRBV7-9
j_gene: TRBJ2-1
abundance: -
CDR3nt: TGTGCCAGCAGCTTGGGCGCCAAAGCCTCCAATGAGCAGTTCTTC
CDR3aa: CASSLGAKASNEQFF

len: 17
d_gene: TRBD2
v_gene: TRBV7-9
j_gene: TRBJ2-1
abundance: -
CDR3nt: TGTGCCAGCAGCTTAGGGACTAGCGGGCAGTCCTACAATGAGCAGTTCTTC
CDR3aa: CASSLGTSGQSYNEQFF

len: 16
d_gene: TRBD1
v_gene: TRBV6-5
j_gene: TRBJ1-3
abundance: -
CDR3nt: TGTGCCAGCAGTTCCGTGACAGGGGTCTATGGAAACACCATATATTTT
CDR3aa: CASSSVTGVYGNTIYF

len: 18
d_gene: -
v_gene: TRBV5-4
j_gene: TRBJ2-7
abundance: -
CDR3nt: TGTGCCAGCAGCCTCCACGAGGGTTCTCCGGCGCTACAGGGCGAGCAGTACTTC
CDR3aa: CASSLHEGSPALQGEQYF

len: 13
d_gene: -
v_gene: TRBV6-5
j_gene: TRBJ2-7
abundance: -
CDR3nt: TGTGCCAGCAGTTACGAGTCGGACTACGAGCAGTACTTC
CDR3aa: CASSYESDYEQYF

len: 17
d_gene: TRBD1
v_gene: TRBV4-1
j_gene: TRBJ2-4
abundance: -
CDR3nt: TGCGCCAGCAGCCAAGTTCAAGGCCAGGGGGACAAAAACATTCAGTACTTC
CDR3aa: CASSQVQGQGDKNIQYF